This entry lists 11 T cell receptor beta chains sequenced from one sample in a study of T cells in Graves' hyperthyroidism and ophthalmopathy. Amplification of TCR beta CDR3 regions was performed using RNA transcripts as template. A set of HTBI primers served as the primers for a first-round RT-PCR of the TCR CDR3. One entry per CDR3 protein, called by TCRdb with MiXCR from the multiplex PCR reads. The repertoire holds approximately 430,000 distinct CDR3 sequences, with about a sixth as singletons. The sequenced sample consisted of blood. These TCRs come from a woman between 18 and 29 years old with Graves' hyperthyroidism.

This clonotype was seen many times. The chain has TRBV5-1 and TRBJ2-3, with D hard to call. The CDR3 has 14 residues. CDR1 and CDR2 (germline): SGHRS, YFSETQ. V lost 0 bases, J lost 6 bases, and 11 bases lay in between. As DNA, the CDR3 is TGCGCCAGCAGCTTGGAGTCTACCAGGGATACGCAGTATTTT. Its translation: CASSLESTRDTQYF.

This clonotype was seen many times. The V call is TRBV20-1, the J call TRBJ2-7, with D perhaps matching TRBD2 (6 bases). The CDR3 length is 16 residues. The germline V gene encodes CDR1 DFQATT and CDR2 SNEGSKA (reference sequence). Between the trimmed V and J ends, which lost 1 base and 7 bases, there was a span of 23 bases. CDR3 sequence reads: CSARATPSRRAWEQYF. The CDR3 DNA follows: TGCAGTGCTAGAGCAACCCCCAGCAGGAGGGCCTGGGAGCAGTACTTC.

Remarks on this clonotype: A read error is possible here, since a much larger clone lies one base away. The gene calls are TRBV12-3 or TRBV12-4 and TRBJ1-2, with a weak D call TRBD1 (5 bases). This CDR3 is built from 13 residues. Trimming stripped 3 bases from V and 2 bases from J, with 7 bases between. The CDR3 reads CASSLYRNYGYTF. CDR3 nucleotides: TGTGCCAGCAGTTTGTACAGGAACTATGGCTACACCTTC.

CDR3 sequence reads: CASSRQAGEETQYF. CDR3 nucleotide sequence: TGCGCCAGCAGCCGCCAGGCAGGGGAAGAGACCCAGTACTTC. This rearrangement joins TRBV4-1 to TRBJ2-5; the D gene is possibly TRBD1 (6 bases). V was trimmed by 4 bases and J by 3 bases, leaving 12 bases between them. This CDR3 is 14 amino acids long. Germline assignment: CDR1 MGHRA and CDR2 YSYEKL.

This clonotype was picked up many times. This chain links TRBV12-3 or TRBV12-4 with TRBJ1-5, with D possibly being TRBD1 (6 bases). CDR3 length: 15 residues. The V end lost 4 bases, the J end lost 4 bases, and 14 bases lay between the germline ends. The CDR3 spells CASSYVRGVNQPQHF. The DNA of the CDR3 is TGTGCCAGCAGTTACGTCAGGGGTGTGAATCAGCCCCAGCATTTT.

The chain links TRBV9 to TRBJ2-1; 10 bases fit TRBD1. This CDR3 is 17 amino acids long. With V trimmed by 2 bases and J by 8 bases, 13 bases remained unmatched. CDR1 and CDR2 from the germline V gene are SGDLS and YYNGEE. The CDR3 region has the DNA TGTGCCAGCAGCGTCGGTCCGGGACAGGGGTTAAGGGATGAGCAGTTCTTC. Translating gives CASSVGPGQGLRDEQFF.

This clonotype appeared many times. V gene TRBV13 combines with J gene TRBJ2-2; 10 nucleotides match TRBD2. CDR1 PRHDT and CDR2 FYEKMQ come from the germline V gene (reference sequence). The CDR3 spans 16 residues. V lost 0 bases, J lost 5 bases, and 3 bases stayed unmatched. CDR3 residues: CASSLGGTSVTGELFF. Written as DNA, the CDR3 is TGTGCCAGCAGCTTAGGGGGGACTAGCGTGACCGGGGAGCTGTTTTTT.

The sample holds a few counts of this clonotype. This chain uses TRBV18 with TRBJ1-4; no definite D call. The CDR3 extends over 17 amino acids. The germline V gene has CDR1 KGHSH and CDR2 LQKENI. Trimming pared 2 bases from V and 1 base from J, leaving 14 bases between. The CDR3, as DNA: TGTGCCAGCTCACCAATGTACCCGGAAAAAACTAATGAAAAACTGTTTTTT. Protein product: CASSPMYPEKTNEKLFF.

As for this clonotype: The CDR3 ends on some other residue instead of the conserved phenylalanine or tryptophan, so this is likely a read error. CDR3: CAVRQGINQPQHL. The CDR3 DNA sequence: TGTGCCGTAAGACAGGGAATCAATCAGCCCCAGCATCTT. The chain employs TRBV27 and TRBJ1-5; 7 bases match TRBD1. The CDR3 has 13 residues. Germline CDR1 and CDR2: MNHEY and SMNVEV (reference sequence). The J segment lost 3 bases and the V segment lost 11 bases, leaving 7 bases of the junction unmatched.

This clonotype was seen a handful of times. The chain couples TRBV20-1 to TRBJ2-3; 8 bases line up with TRBD2. V lost 3 bases and J lost 4; bases outside the gene matches: 9. The CDR3 loop spans 15 amino acids. Germline values: CDR1 DFQATT, CDR2 SNEGSKA (reference sequence). The CDR3 sequence is CSARSGGPFADTQYF. The CDR3 DNA reads as TGCAGTGCTAGGAGCGGGGGACCCTTCGCAGATACGCAGTATTTT.

This clonotype has a handful of counts. This chain connects TRBV4-1 to TRBJ2-7; 11 bases are a match to TRBD2. V trimming: 4 bases; J trimming: 4 bases; junction bases outside the gene matches: 12. Germline lookup yields CDR1 MGHRA and CDR2 YSYEKL. The CDR3 is made up of 17 amino acids. The CDR3 sequence is CASSPSYSGRAFYEQYF. In nucleotides, the CDR3 is TGCGCCAGCAGCCCTAGTTATAGCGGGAGGGCCTTTTACGAGCAGTACTTC.